This T cell receptor (beta chain) was captured by sequencing in a study of CD8+CD57+ T cells in acquired aplastic anemia. The CDR3 has 15 amino acids. In germline, CDR1 is KGHDR, CDR2 SFDVKD. With V trimmed by 7 bases and J by 4 bases, 5 bases remained unmatched. TCR beta VDJ and CDR3 profiles were obtained from a genomic DNA template. TCRdb re-derived calls from the reads in MiXCR, one entry per CDR3 protein. The sample has about 270,000 distinct CDR3 sequences, approximately 56% seen once; the top ten hold less than 9.5%. The source of this sequence is a human donor with severe aplastic anemia or a healthy control (not recorded which). The chain is built from TRBV24-1 and TRBJ2-5; 13 bases are a match to TRBD2. The source material was sorted CD4+, CD8+, or CD8+CD57+ T cells (not recorded which) from PBMCs. CDR3: CATSTSGRAGETQYF. CDR3 sequence (DNA): TGTGCCACCAGCACTAGCGGGAGGGCCGGAGAGACCCAGTACTTC.